These 25 T cell receptor beta chains came from one sample sequenced in a study of long-term antiretroviral therapy in people with HIV. Sequencing relied on immunoSEQ assay v3.0, run at survey level. TCRdb keeps only in-frame clones here, not all; method: immunoSEQ multiplex PCR. The sample has about 37,000 clones, around 83% seen once. This sample comprised unsorted PBMCs, obtained 1 year after starting antiretroviral therapy. All receptors derive from a man aged 18-30 years with HIV.

V usage is TRBV9 and J usage is TRBJ2-1, with 8 bases matching TRBD2. The length of the CDR3 is 16 residues. Per the germline V gene, CDR1 is SGDLS and CDR2 is YYNGEE. V gave up 3 bases and J gave up 2 bases; unmatched junction bases: 7. The CDR3 sequence is CASSGLAGATYNEQFF. CDR3 coding DNA: TGTGCCAGCAGCGGCCTAGCGGGCGCGACCTACAATGAGCAGTTCTTC.

This rearrangement joins TRBV6-4 to TRBJ2-7; 10 bases line up with TRBD2. This CDR3 has 15 amino acids. The germline V gene encodes CDR1 MRHNA and CDR2 SNTAGT. V shed 3 bases, J shed 5 bases, and the junction held 7 bases outside the gene matches. The CDR3 coding sequence is TGTGCCAGCAGTGAGGTAGCGGGAGGATTGGACGAGCAGTACTTC. It codes for CASSEVAGGLDEQYF.

The chain links TRBV9 to TRBJ1-1, with D unresolved. V was clipped by 3 bases and J by 7 bases, with 13 bases between them. CDR1 SGDLS and CDR2 YYNGEE come from the germline V gene. There are 13 residues in the CDR3. The CDR3 DNA sequence: TGTGCCAGCAGCGGCTCAGGCGCCCGTGAAGCTTTCTTT. This translates into CASSGSGAREAFF.

The chain recombines TRBV5-1 with TRBJ1-2; 10 nucleotides match TRBD1. CDR3 size: 18 residues. Trimming took 2 bases from V and 8 from J; bases not matched to a gene: 18. Germline V gene sequence: CDR1 SGHRS, CDR2 YFSETQ. CDR3 in amino acids: CASSFGTGDFSMLGGYTF. DNA for the CDR3: TGCGCCAGCAGCTTCGGGACAGGGGATTTTTCCATGCTGGGCGGCTACACCTTC.

The J gene is TRBJ2-7, the V gene TRBV5-1, with 10 nucleotides matching TRBD1. The germline CDR1 and CDR2 sequences are SGHRS and YFSETQ. The V segment lost 5 bases and the J segment 3 bases; nucleotides outside the gene matches: 8. The CDR3 spans 15 residues. In DNA, the CDR3 is TGCGCCAGCAGTACCGGGGGGACAGGGGACTACGAGCAGTACTTC. Amino acid sequence: CASSTGGTGDYEQYF.

V is TRBV13 and J is TRBJ1-1, with D hard to call. This CDR3 has 16 amino acids. V was trimmed by 0 bases and J by 0 bases, leaving 11 bases between them. Germline V gene sequence: CDR1 PRHDT, CDR2 FYEKMQ (reference sequence). The CDR3 loop is CASSLGGRVMNTEAFF. Here the CDR3 DNA reads TGTGCCAGCAGCTTAGGCGGTCGTGTCATGAACACTGAAGCTTTCTTT.

V is TRBV7-8 and J is TRBJ2-5; TRBD2 matches at 8 bases. Germline V gene sequence: CDR1 SGHVS, CDR2 FQNEAQ. There are 13 residues in the CDR3. V shed 3 bases, J shed 5 bases, and the junction held 2 bases outside the gene matches. For the CDR3, the DNA is TGTGCCAGCAGCTTTGGACTAGCCGAGACCCAGTACTTC. This codes for CASSFGLAETQYF.

In its sample, this clone was seen a few times. The chain links TRBV11-2 to TRBJ1-1; tentative D call: TRBD1 (5 bases). V was clipped by 2 bases and J by 11 bases, with 21 bases between them. Germline V gene sequence: CDR1 SGHAT, CDR2 FQNNGV. The CDR3 has 15 residues. The CDR3 loop reads CASSLIFRTSRQAFF. CDR3 coding DNA: TGTGCCAGCAGCTTAATATTTCGGACCTCGCGACAGGCTTTCTTT.

This clone was recorded only once. V gene TRBV7-9 combines with J gene TRBJ2-7, with D unresolved. V lost 4 bases to trimming and J lost 6 bases, with 10 bases between them. Germline V gives CDR1 SEHNR, CDR2 FQNEAQ (reference sequence). The CDR3 consists of 12 residues. CDR3 nucleotide sequence: TGTGCCAGCAGCTCAAAAACGCTCGAGCAGTACTTC. Amino acid sequence: CASSSKTLEQYF.

The chain uses TRBV6-6 and TRBJ2-7; TRBD2 might be the D (6 bases). CDR1 and CDR2 (germline): MNHNY, SVGAGI (reference sequence). V lost 4 bases and J lost 3, with 19 bases in between. This CDR3 contains 16 residues. The CDR3 protein is CASSFGVASADYEQYF. As DNA, the CDR3 is TGTGCCAGCAGTTTCGGGGTGGCTAGCGCGGACTACGAGCAGTACTTC.

This chain uses TRBV7-6 with TRBJ1-5, with D possibly matching TRBD1 (5 bases). Per the germline V gene, CDR1 is SGHVS and CDR2 is FNYEAQ. V lost 5 bases and J 13 bases, leaving 9 bases between the germline ends. This CDR3 is 10 amino acids long. CDR3: CASSLGTQHF. For the CDR3, the DNA is TGTGCCAGCAGCCTCGGGACTCAGCATTTT.

This clone was found once. The rearrangement links TRBV15 to TRBJ2-1; the match to TRBD2 covers 15 bases. The CDR3 runs to 15 residues. Trimming at V came to 8 bases and at J to 6 bases, leaving 5 bases not matched to a gene. Germline lookup yields CDR1 LNHNV and CDR2 YYDKDF (reference sequence). CDR3 protein: CATVGTSGRFNEQFF. CDR3 nucleotides: TGTGCCACCGTTGGGACTAGCGGGAGGTTCAATGAGCAGTTCTTC. Together with reference TRBV15 and TRBJ2-1, the CDR3 gives the full variable domain: DAMVIQNPRYQVTQFGKPVTLSCSQTLNHNVMYWYQQKSSQAPKLLFHYYDKDFNNEADTPDNFQSRRPNTSFCFLDIRSPGLGDTAMYLCATVGTSGRFNEQFFGPGTRLTVL.

The chain couples TRBV28 to TRBJ1-2; 8 nucleotides match TRBD1. The trim removed 6 bases at V and 7 bases at J, leaving 7 bases unmatched. Germline CDR1 and CDR2: MDHEN and SYDVKM. The CDR3 is 13 residues long. The CDR3 coding sequence is TGTGCCAGCAGCCCAGGACAGGGACCTGGCTACACCTTC. The encoded protein is CASSPGQGPGYTF.

This chain connects TRBV7-2 to TRBJ2-1, with D tentatively TRBD1 or TRBD2 (6 bases each). This CDR3 region has 15 residues. The ends were cut back, 3 bases at V and 9 bases at J, with 18 bases in the middle. Germline V CDR1 and CDR2: SGHTA, FQGNSA. CDR3 in DNA: TGTGCCAGCAGCTTTTATCGAGAGGGGGGCTTTGAGCAGTTCTTC. It is translated as CASSFYREGGFEQFF.

J is TRBJ1-5 and V is TRBV4-1; 7 bases line up with TRBD1. Germline V gene lookup returns CDR1 MGHRA and CDR2 YSYEKL. J lost 4 bases, V lost 0 bases, and 9 bases had no gene match. The CDR3 is 17 residues long. CDR3 sequence: CASSQEEWGQPNQPQHF. The CDR3 DNA sequence: TGCGCCAGCAGCCAAGAAGAGTGGGGACAGCCTAATCAGCCCCAGCATTTT.

V gene TRBV2 combines with J gene TRBJ2-1, with TRBD2 identical over 10 bases. The CDR3 is made up of 12 amino acids. Germline-derived CDR1 and CDR2 are SNHLY and FYNNEI. J lost 10 bases, V lost 5 bases, and 2 bases had no gene match. CDR3 nucleotides: TGTGCCAGCAGTAGCGGGGGGGCCGAGCAGTTCTTC. It specifies CASSSGGAEQFF.

This chain's CDR3 is CASSEGTGTEQYF. CDR3 nucleotides: TGTGCCAGCAGTGAGGGGACAGGGACCGAGCAGTACTTC. This chain joins TRBV2 and TRBJ2-7; 9 nucleotides match TRBD1. Per germline, CDR1 SNHLY and CDR2 FYNNEI. Trimming cost V 3 bases and J 6 bases; bases outside gene matches: 3. This CDR3 is 13 amino acids long.

In this sample, this clone turned up once. This sequence joins TRBV5-6 and TRBJ1-1, with D possibly being TRBD1 (6 bases). The germline V gene encodes CDR1 SGHDT and CDR2 YYEEEE. This CDR3 is 14 amino acids long. V lost 0 bases, J lost 4 bases, and 10 bases lay in between. The CDR3 spells CASSLAGGITEAFF. The CDR3 DNA reads as TGTGCCAGCAGCTTGGCTGGGGGCATCACTGAAGCTTTCTTT.

V usage is TRBV5-4 and J usage is TRBJ2-7; D is unclear. The CDR3 consists of 14 residues. V lost 4 bases, J lost 0 bases, and 11 bases lay in between. Germline values: CDR1 SGHNT, CDR2 YYREEE (reference sequence). CDR3 sequence (DNA): TGTGCCAGCAGCAACGGCCTAATCTCCTACGAGCAGTACTTC. Residues: CASSNGLISYEQYF.

The chain carries TRBV29-1 and TRBJ2-7, with TRBD1 matching over 7 bases. This CDR3 region has 13 residues. Germline assignment: CDR1 SQVTM and CDR2 ANQGSEA. Trimming at V came to 4 bases and at J to 2 bases, leaving 5 bases not matched to a gene. The CDR3 here is CSVGQGEAYEQYF. For the CDR3, the DNA is TGCAGCGTTGGACAGGGTGAGGCCTACGAGCAGTACTTC.

In its sample, this clone was seen once. The chain uses TRBV4-3 and TRBJ2-7; D is ambiguous. The CDR3 consists of 15 residues. V was pared by 0 bases and J by 2 bases, with 11 bases between. Germline CDR1 reads LGHNA; CDR2 reads YSLEER. The CDR3 DNA reads as TGCGCCAGCAGCCAAGATTATGGCTTCGCCTACGAGCAGTACTTC. It encodes CASSQDYGFAYEQYF.

The rearrangement uses TRBV6-6 and TRBJ2-1, with TRBD1 matching 8 bases. After removal of 2 bases from V and 7 bases from J, the junction contained 1 base not matched to a gene. The CDR3 is 13 residues long. Germline CDR1 and CDR2: MNHNY and SVGAGI (reference sequence). CDR3 nucleotide sequence: TGTGCCAGCAGTTACGGACAGGGAAATGAGCAGTTCTTC. This sequence encodes CASSYGQGNEQFF.

The chain links TRBV27 to TRBJ1-1, with TRBD1 matching over 7 bases. V lost 3 bases, J lost 5 bases, and 12 bases stayed unmatched. The CDR3 is made up of 16 amino acids. In germline, CDR1 is MNHEY, CDR2 SMNVEV (reference sequence). Here the CDR3 reads CASSLPGQTGRTEAFF. Here the CDR3 DNA reads TGTGCCAGCAGTTTGCCCGGGCAGACAGGGAGGACTGAAGCTTTCTTT.

The J gene is TRBJ1-2, the V gene TRBV5-6, with D possibly matching TRBD1 (5 bases). Germline lookup yields CDR1 SGHDT and CDR2 YYEEEE. Trimming cost V 0 bases and J 2 bases, with 11 bases left between them. This CDR3 has 15 residues. The CDR3 protein is CASSLVGGGNYGYTF. In DNA, the CDR3 is TGTGCCAGCAGCTTGGTTGGGGGAGGGAACTATGGCTACACCTTC.

In this sample, this clone turned up a few times. V is TRBV7-9 and J is TRBJ1-5; D is ambiguous. Germline V gene sequence: CDR1 SEHNR, CDR2 FQNEAQ (reference sequence). This CDR3 has 12 amino acids. V lost 1 base, J lost 5 bases, and 3 bases lay in between. The CDR3 nucleotides read TGTGCCAGCAGCTTAGTCGATCAGCCCCAGCATTTT. The encoded protein is CASSLVDQPQHF.